This T cell receptor beta chain was found in a study of breast tumors, draining lymph nodes, adjacent tissues. Notes on this clonotype: A read error may explain this, as a much larger clone is one base away.

TCRdb re-called the multiplex PCR reads with MiXCR, one entry per CDR3 protein. The sample yields approximately 200,000 distinct CDR3 sequences, about 32% seen once. Axillary draining lymph nodes of breast cancer patients supplied the node samples. This CDR3 spans 17 amino acids. The trim removed 5 bases at V and 4 bases at J, leaving 6 bases unmatched. Germline lookup yields CDR1 SGHAT and CDR2 FQNNGV. This clonotype was obtained from a female donor with breast cancer. Some clones in this sample may be carry-over from other donors' samples. The rearrangement uses TRBV11-2 and TRBJ2-2; 14 positions match TRBD2. The sequencing input was axillary lymph node tissue. The CDR3 bases are TGTGCCAGCAGCAGACTAGCGGGGGGGCCGGGCACCGGGGAGCTGTTTTTT. It is translated as CASSRLAGGPGTGELFF.